The present entry profiles one T cell receptor (beta chain) with its context. Its binding antigen is unknown. The input lacks base qualities; no much larger clone sits a single base away. V and J lose 0 bases and 0 bases, and a span of 8 bases separates them. The germline V gene yields SGHTS for CDR1 and YDEGEE for CDR2. From cysteine to phenylalanine, the CDR3 is 15 amino acids long. Left in the record is the CDR3 DNA by itself, 45 bases read in frame from the first base. The trial excluded patients who had a history of autoimmune disease or were on systemic immunosuppression. Peripheral blood for TCR sequencing was collected from all dose cohorts at baseline, on cycle 4 day 1, and on cycle 7 day 1. Samples came from an open-label, multicenter, first-in-human phase I dose-escalation trial of ivuxolimab. The trial enrolled adults with locally advanced or metastatic head and neck squamous cell, hepatocellular, melanoma or renal cell carcinoma. Before TCR sequencing, CD4+ T cells and CD8+ T cells were sorted from peripheral blood as separate populations.

The source of the sample is a study of OX40 agonist ivuxolimab in advanced cancers. Study-wide context: Ivuxolimab, which targeted the costimulatory receptor OX40 (CD134), was an agonistic, fully human IgG2 monoclonal antibody. Intravenous ivuxolimab was administered to patients every 2 weeks at six dose levels: 0.01, 0.1, 0.3, 1.5, 3 and 10 mg/kg. Of the approximately 54 dose-escalation patients, hepatocellular carcinoma was present in around 20, melanoma in around 15, renal cell carcinoma in 9 and head and neck cancer in 9. A male proportion of 75% to 85% and a mean age of 60 years, ranging from 23 to 79, were recorded for the dose-escalation cohort. Patients were allowed to have had prior anti-PD-1, anti-PD-L1 or anti-CTLA-4 therapy, and roughly 40% of the dose-escalation patients had previously received checkpoint inhibitors. Partial responses occurred in three dose-escalation patients: two with cutaneous melanoma and one with hepatocellular carcinoma. Peripheral TCRbeta sequencing aimed to test whether ivuxolimab altered TCR sequence diversity and caused clonal T-cell expansion. The paper describes the monotherapy dose-escalation part (N ≈ 51 patients) of the phase I trial of ivuxolimab. Points the paper makes about the study in general: After ivuxolimab, expanded clones were on average more numerous among CD8+ T cells than among CD4+ T cells. In the 0.1-3.0 mg/kg groups, partial responders were among the patients with the lowest normalized peripheral clonal expansion, particularly in CD8+ T cells. Which antigens the clonally expanded peripheral T cells were specific for was not determined. At doses of 0.1 to 3.0 mg/kg, clonal expansion of both CD4+ and CD8+ blood T cells was observed from baseline to week 6. Low levels of normalized T-cell clonal expansion were also seen in some patients who did not respond.

To sequence the TCRbeta CDR3 region, genomic DNA was isolated from the sorted cells. TCRbeta CDR3 regions were sequenced using the immunoSEQ Assay. TCRdb obtained this table from immuneACCESS and retained in-frame rearrangements with V and J assigned. These tables miss some clones; where compared with another copy, unresolved V genes account for less than half of the shortfall, and the remainder is unexplained. The sample contains tens of thousands of clones, more than 70% of them found a single time. Together, the top ten hold 5.1% of the sample. The clonotype comes from an adult with an advanced solid tumor such as melanoma, head and neck, liver or kidney cancer. Sequenced material: CD4+ or CD8+ T cells sorted from blood, taken in a trial of the OX40 agonist ivuxolimab. The chain employs TRBV5-8 and TRBJ2-3, with TRBD2 tentatively as D gene (6 bases match). The DNA is as follows: TGTGCCAGCAGCTTGGGGAGCGGGAGCACAGATACGCAGTATTTT. The translation is CASSLGSGSTDTQYF.